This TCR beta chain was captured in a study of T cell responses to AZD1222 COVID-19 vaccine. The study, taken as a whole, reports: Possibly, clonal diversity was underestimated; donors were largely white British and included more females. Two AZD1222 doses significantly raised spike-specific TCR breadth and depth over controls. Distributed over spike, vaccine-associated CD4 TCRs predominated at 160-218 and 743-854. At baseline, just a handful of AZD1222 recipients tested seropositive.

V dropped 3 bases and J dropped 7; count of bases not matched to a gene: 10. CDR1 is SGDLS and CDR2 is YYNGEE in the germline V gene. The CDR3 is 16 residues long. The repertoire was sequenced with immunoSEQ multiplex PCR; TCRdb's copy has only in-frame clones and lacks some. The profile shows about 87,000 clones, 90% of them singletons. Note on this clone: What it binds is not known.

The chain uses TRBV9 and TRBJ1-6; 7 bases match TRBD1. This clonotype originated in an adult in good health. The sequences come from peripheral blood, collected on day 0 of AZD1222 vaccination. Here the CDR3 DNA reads TGTGCCAGCAGCGACAGGGGAGGGTCAGCCAATTCACCCCTCCACTTT. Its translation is CASSDRGGSANSPLHF.